This T cell receptor (beta chain) was captured by sequencing in a study of blood T cell repertoires in COVID-19. The CDR3 sequence is 12 residues long. Looked up from germline, CDR1 is ENHRY and CDR2 is SYGVKD. The germline V and J ends were trimmed by 2 bases and 6 bases, with 7 bases remaining between them. Here immunoSEQ multiplex PCR was the method, and the copy in TCRdb shows in-frame clones only, minus some. Among 130,000 to 150,000 clones listed, more than 65% were seen once. This receptor was identified in a man aged 60 to 69 with active or convalescent COVID-19. The chain carries TRBV10-3 and TRBJ2-5; D is unresolved. The sequencing input was peripheral blood. CDR3 in DNA: TGTGCCATCAGTGAGGCTACGAAGACCCAGTACTTC. This gives the protein CAISEATKTQYF.